This TCR beta chain was documented in a study of T cells after yellow fever vaccination. Study context: Those fractions that held only low numbers of cells were prepared using the SMART-Seq v4 Ultra Low Input RNA kit. Broader study findings: A limited proportion of clonotypes was detected within both the CD4 and CD8 compartments. Contaminants from the bulk population, in the form of abundant clonotypes, could be found in FACS-sorted repertoires.

Germline V lookup: CDR1 SGDLS, CDR2 YYNGEE. J gave up 2 bases and V 3 bases, and 5 bases lay outside the gene matches. CDR3 length: 14 amino acids. A 5'RACE template-switching step, the method used to make TCR cDNA, added a universal primer site and UMIs. TCRdb re-analysed the 5' RACE reads in MiXCR, keeping a single row per CDR3 protein. The data show over 300,000 distinct CDR3 sequences, 6.8% seen once. This clonotype has only a few counts. Its target is not known. This material consisted of PBMCs, taken about 41 days after the first yellow fever vaccination. The chain employs TRBV9 and TRBJ2-7; TRBD1 agrees at 7 bases. The receptor was derived from a man aged 18-30 years who received the YFV17D yellow fever vaccine. Here the CDR3 reads CASSALGQTYEQYF. The CDR3 region has the DNA TGTGCCAGCAGCGCGTTGGGACAGACCTACGAGCAGTACTTC. Looking up the rest from reference TRBV9 and TRBJ2-7 gives the full variable domain: DSGVTQTPKHLITATGQRVTLRCSPRSGDLSVYWYQQSLDQGLQFLIQYYNGEERAKGNILERFSAQQFPDLHSELNLSSLELGDSALYFCASSALGQTYEQYFGPGTRLTVT.